This T cell receptor (beta chain) derives from a study of blood T cell repertoires in COVID-19. About the research overall: Some COVID-19 samples were acute and others convalescent; all came from the United States, Italy and Spain. T cells, B-cell-depleted T cells, or PBMCs supplied cDNA or gDNA.

In the source study's methods: Researchers report that nucleated cell counts were estimated from reference gene primer amplification. Measured with immunoSEQ multiplex PCR; TCRdb has only the in-frame clones, and not every one. The D gene and trimming were derived from the DNA, and the V and J assignments and clone size from that table. This table holds roughly 100,000 clones, approximately 84% found once. Trimming took 3 bases from V and 2 from J, leaving 8 bases between them. CDR1 MGHDK and CDR2 SYGVNS come from the germline V gene. The CDR3 is 13 amino acids. Specimen: peripheral blood. This receptor was taken from a human donor in a cohort sampled during active COVID-19. This chain links TRBV25-1 with TRBJ2-7; D is unclear. In DNA, the CDR3 is TGTGCCAGCAGTGACACTCCCGCCTACGAGCAGTACTTC. Protein sequence: CASSDTPAYEQYF.